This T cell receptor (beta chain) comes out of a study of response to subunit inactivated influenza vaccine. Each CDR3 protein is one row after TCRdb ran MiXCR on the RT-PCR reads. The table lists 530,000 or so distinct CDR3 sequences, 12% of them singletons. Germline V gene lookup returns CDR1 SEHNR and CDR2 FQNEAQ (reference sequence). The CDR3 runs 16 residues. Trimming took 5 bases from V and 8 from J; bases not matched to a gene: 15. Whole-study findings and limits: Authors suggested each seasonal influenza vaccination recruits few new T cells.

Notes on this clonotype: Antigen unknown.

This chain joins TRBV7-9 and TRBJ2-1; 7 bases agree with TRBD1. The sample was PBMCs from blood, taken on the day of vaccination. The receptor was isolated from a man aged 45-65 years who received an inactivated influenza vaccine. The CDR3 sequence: CASSQKGAARRHEQFF. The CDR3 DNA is TGTGCCAGCAGCCAGAAGGGGGCGGCCAGGCGCCATGAGCAGTTCTTC.